These 28 T cell receptor beta chains were sequenced from one sample in a study of T cell clusters in autoimmune cytopenias. TRB was amplified by touch-down multiplex PCR, primer pools A and B combined. TCRdb re-called the multiplex PCR reads; every CDR3 protein appears as one record, without DNA. The listing records about 5,100 distinct CDR3 sequences. TRB amplification used approximately 250 ng of peripheral blood genomic DNA. This sample also belongs to another study, concerning T cell repertoires in aging, cancer and after chemotherapy.

Sequencing used peripheral blood. All receptors derive from a human donor in good health.

In terms of frequency, this clonotype is medium-sized. V usage is TRBV19 and J usage is TRBJ1-2. Per germline, CDR1 LNHDA and CDR2 SQIVND (reference sequence). The CDR3 extends over 15 amino acids. CDR3 protein: CASSLSWEAMNGYTF.

The CDR3 loop is CASSEVAGGNTIYF. The V call is TRBV6-1, the J call TRBJ1-3. Germline values: CDR1 MNHNS, CDR2 SASEGT. This CDR3 region has 14 residues.

This chain joins TRBV5-6 and TRBJ1-6. Germline CDR1 and CDR2: SGHDT and YYEEEE. CDR3 length: 17 residues. The CDR3 sequence: CASSLPSGRDSYSPLHF. The full variable domain, completed using reference TRBV5-6 and TRBJ1-6, is DAGVTQSPTHLIKTRGQQVTLRCSPKSGHDTVSWYQQALGQGPQFIFQYYEEEERQRGNFPDRFSGHQFPNYSSELNVNALLLGDSALYLCASSLPSGRDSYSPLHFGNGTRLTVT.

The chain carries TRBV7-3 and TRBJ2-1. The CDR3 totals 15 residues. The germline V gene has CDR1 SGHTA and CDR2 FQGTGA. The CDR3 is CASSLPTNTYNEQFF.

The chain employs TRBV12-3 or TRBV12-4 and TRBJ2-2; TCRdb's assignment of TRBD1 cannot be checked, as there is no DNA. The CDR3 length is 18 residues. CDR3 in amino acids: CASSLGVWGPVNTGELFF.

This clonotype ranks as medium-sized in terms of frequency. The rearrangement links TRBV30 to TRBJ1-2. Germline V gives CDR1 GTSNPN, CDR2 SVGIG (reference sequence). The CDR3 covers 13 residues. The CDR3 spells CAWSEVVGFSYTF.

The J gene is TRBJ2-3, the V gene TRBV18; TCRdb gives TRBD1 as the D gene, but with no DNA this cannot be confirmed. Per the germline V gene, CDR1 is KGHSH and CDR2 is LQKENI. The CDR3 runs to 16 residues. CDR3 amino acids: CASSRNRLGSTDTQYF.

The chain has TRBV18 and TRBJ1-3; as DNA is missing, the TRBD1 call by TCRdb cannot be tested. CDR3 length equals 16 residues. The germline V gene encodes CDR1 KGHSH and CDR2 LQKENI. This CDR3 reads CASSPRSDMAGNTIYF.

Measured by frequency, this clonotype is medium-sized (0.01 to 0.1%). The rearrangement joins TRBV7-9 to TRBJ2-2; TCRdb picks TRBD1, but there is no DNA to check that call. The CDR3 totals 15 residues. Germline values: CDR1 SEHNR, CDR2 FQNEAQ (reference sequence). The CDR3 here is CASSSLRQATGELFF.

The V and J genes are TRBV6-5 and TRBJ2-5. The CDR3 loop spans 14 amino acids. CDR1 and CDR2 (germline): MNHEY, SVGAGI. The CDR3 loop reads CASSYSVYQETQYF.

This chain joins TRBV27 and TRBJ2-5; TCRdb gives TRBD1 as the D gene, but with no DNA this cannot be confirmed. The germline CDR1 and CDR2 sequences are MNHEY and SMNVEV (reference sequence). This CDR3 region has 12 residues. CDR3 loop: CASSQRGETQYF.

The chain recombines TRBV7-9 with TRBJ2-5; TCRdb gives TRBD1 as the D gene, but with no DNA this cannot be confirmed. This CDR3 contains 13 residues. The germline V gene encodes CDR1 SEHNR and CDR2 FQNEAQ (reference sequence). CDR3 amino acids: CASSPGTGETQYF.

The rearrangement joins TRBV30 to TRBJ1-5. In germline, CDR1 is GTSNPN, CDR2 SVGIG (reference sequence). This CDR3 is built from 14 residues. This chain's CDR3 is CAWSVNRLAGPQHF.

This clonotype is labeled medium-sized based on frequency. The rearrangement uses TRBV19 and TRBJ2-2; absent DNA, TCRdb's TRBD2 call cannot be checked. Germline lookup yields CDR1 LNHDA and CDR2 SQIVND (reference sequence). The CDR3 sequence is 19 residues long. CDR3 sequence reads: CASSIRAGLAGMRTGELFF.

This clonotype is labeled medium-sized based on frequency. The chain recombines TRBV5-6 with TRBJ1-2; TCRdb's assignment of TRBD1 cannot be checked, as there is no DNA. This CDR3 contains 16 residues. Germline V gene sequence: CDR1 SGHDT, CDR2 YYEEEE. The CDR3 reads CASSLVGGDAARGYTF.

This clonotype is labeled medium-sized based on frequency. The genes are TRBV13 and TRBJ2-2; TCRdb's D call, TRBD1, is unchecked because there is no DNA. This CDR3 has 17 amino acids. CDR1 and CDR2 from the germline V gene are PRHDT and FYEKMQ (reference sequence). The CDR3 here is CASSWTGWSANTGELFF.

This chain uses TRBV12-3 or TRBV12-4 with TRBJ1-1. This CDR3 comprises 12 residues. Here the CDR3 reads CASSLVNTEAFF.

This sequence joins TRBV6-6 and TRBJ1-5; the D call from TCRdb, TRBD1, cannot be confirmed without DNA. Germline CDR1 reads MNHNY; CDR2 reads SVGAGI (reference sequence). The CDR3 is 18 residues long. CDR3 in amino acids: CASSYYRQGDYSNQPQHF.

The chain carries TRBV27 and TRBJ2-7. The germline V gene has CDR1 MNHEY and CDR2 SMNVEV (reference sequence). The CDR3 has 13 residues. The CDR3 region is CASSPTGPYEQYF.

This clonotype is labeled medium-sized based on frequency. The genes are TRBV6-5 and TRBJ2-2; TCRdb lists TRBD1, though no DNA is available to test this call. The germline V gene has CDR1 MNHEY and CDR2 SVGAGI. CDR3 size: 13 residues. The CDR3 here is CASRGTGTGELFF.

This clonotype ranks as medium-sized in terms of frequency. The rearrangement uses TRBV19 and TRBJ1-5; TCRdb indicates TRBD1, and absent DNA this call remains unverified. Germline V CDR1 and CDR2: LNHDA, SQIVND (reference sequence). The CDR3 contains 15 residues. The CDR3: CASSIAPVPSQPQHF.

The chain links TRBV5-4 to TRBJ2-3; absent DNA, TCRdb's TRBD1 call cannot be checked. Germline loops: CDR1 SGHNT, CDR2 YYREEE (reference sequence). The CDR3 length is 14 residues. The CDR3 here is CASRRKGGEDTQYF.

The chain carries TRBV30 and TRBJ2-3. CDR1 GTSNPN and CDR2 SVGIG come from the germline V gene (reference sequence). The CDR3 covers 14 residues. The CDR3 is CAWSWGGITDTQYF. Looking up the rest from reference TRBV30 and TRBJ2-3 gives the full variable domain: SQTIHQWPATLVQPVGSPLSLECTVEGTSNPNLYWYRQAAGRGLQLLFYSVGIGQISSEVPQNLSASRPQDRQFILSSKKLLLSDSGFYLCAWSWGGITDTQYFGPGTRLTVL.

The V call is TRBV27, the J call TRBJ2-6; the TCRdb D gene call, TRBD1, has no DNA to confirm it. The CDR3 consists of 20 residues. Germline values: CDR1 MNHEY, CDR2 SMNVEV (reference sequence). CDR3 region: CASSPRLWDRGLSGANVLTF.

The gene calls are TRBV6-1 and TRBJ1-4; TCRdb reports TRBD1, a call that lacks DNA to check it against. This CDR3 spans 13 amino acids. Germline lookup yields CDR1 MNHNS and CDR2 SASEGT. CDR3 sequence reads: CASATGNNEKLFF.

This clonotype ranks as medium-sized in terms of frequency. The chain joins TRBV27 to TRBJ2-2; TCRdb indicates TRBD1, and absent DNA this call remains unverified. This CDR3 region has 13 residues. Germline loops: CDR1 MNHEY, CDR2 SMNVEV (reference sequence). The CDR3 protein is CASSDRDTGELFF.

This clonotype is identified as medium-sized from frequency. The J gene is TRBJ2-3, the V gene TRBV18; TCRdb reports TRBD1, a call that lacks DNA to check it against. In germline, CDR1 is KGHSH, CDR2 LQKENI. There are 15 residues in the CDR3. The CDR3 loop is CASSPLAGGTDTQYF. Complete variable domain (other parts from reference TRBV18 and TRBJ2-3): NAGVMQNPRHLVRRRGQEARLRCSPMKGHSHVYWYRQLPEEGLKFMVYLQKENIIDESGMPKERFSAEFPKEGPSILRIQQVVRGDSAAYFCASSPLAGGTDTQYFGPGTRLTVL.

This chain joins TRBV20-1 and TRBJ2-5; checking the TCRdb D call of TRBD2 is not possible without DNA. The CDR3 consists of 15 residues. Germline CDR1 DFQATT, CDR2 SNEGSKA (reference sequence). The CDR3 sequence is CSARLAGGQGETQYF.